A single sample gave rise to the 5 T cell receptor beta chains below, sequenced in a study of CD8 T cells in ankylosing spondylitis. MiXCR, run by TCRdb on the 5' RACE reads, gives a single entry per CDR3 protein. The data hold 100,000 to 150,000 distinct CDR3 sequences, with 6% to 8.5% observed a single time. The material sequenced was blood, either unsorted or a sorted T cell fraction (not recorded which). These receptors all come from a male donor with ankylosing spondylitis or in good health (not recorded which).

This clonotype was seen at least ten times. The chain uses TRBV29-1 and TRBJ2-7; D is perhaps TRBD1 (6 bases). Germline CDR1 SQVTM, CDR2 ANQGSEA. The CDR3 totals 16 residues. V lost 0 bases to trimming and J lost 0 bases, with 15 bases between them. The CDR3: CSVEDGGETDSYEQYF. CDR3 nucleotide sequence: TGCAGCGTTGAAGATGGGGGCGAGACAGACTCCTACGAGCAGTACTTC.

The table lists this clonotype with many counts. V usage is TRBV4-1 and J usage is TRBJ1-6; possibly TRBD1 for D (5 bases). Germline V gene data show CDR1 as MGHRA and CDR2 as YSYEKL. This CDR3 spans 17 amino acids. V lost 0 bases, J lost 12 bases, and 21 bases lay in between. Here the CDR3 reads CASSQDFMQDRGVPLHF. The CDR3 bases are TGCGCCAGCAGCCAAGATTTTATGCAGGACCGAGGGGTACCCCTCCACTTT.

V is TRBV30 and J is TRBJ1-5; TRBD1 might be the D (5 bases). The germline CDR1 and CDR2 sequences are GTSNPN and SVGIG (reference sequence). V was shortened by 0 bases and J by 0 bases, with 15 bases between the two germline ends. This CDR3 contains 17 residues. CDR3 loop: CAWSVGAAAYSNQPQHF. In DNA, the CDR3 is TGTGCCTGGAGTGTAGGGGCAGCAGCCTATAGCAATCAGCCCCAGCATTTT.

This clonotype has a count of ten or more. At one end the junction does not follow the germline gene, possibly because of a read error. The chain uses TRBV15 and TRBJ2-1; D is possibly TRBD1 (6 bases). Germline assignment: CDR1 LNHNV and CDR2 YYDKDF (reference sequence). CDR3 length equals 13 residues. The CDR3 protein is CATGRGPFNEQFF. CDR3 nucleotide sequence: TGTGCCACCGGCAGGGGACCTTTCAATGAGCAGTTCTTC. The full variable domain, its missing parts supplied by reference TRBV15 and TRBJ2-1, is DAMVIQNPRYQVTQFGKPVTLSCSQTLNHNVMYWYQQKSSQAPKLLFHYYDKDFNNEADTPDNFQSRRPNTSFCFLDIRSPGLGDTAMYLCATGRGPFNEQFFGPGTRLTVL.

This clonotype was seen many times. The V call is TRBV3-1, the J call TRBJ1-1; a weak D match, TRBD1 (5 bases). Trimming shortened V by 4 bases and J by 10 bases, and 13 bases separated the two germline ends. CDR1 is LGHDT and CDR2 is YNNKEL in the germline V gene (reference sequence). This CDR3 spans 12 amino acids. As DNA, the CDR3 is TGTGCCAGCAGCCCCGCAGGGAGGAGAGCTTTCTTT. It encodes CASSPAGRRAFF.